This T cell receptor (beta chain) derives from a study of CD8+ T cells in alopecia areata. Whole-study context: Once tofacitinib had been taken for 6 to 18 months, 6 months off drug followed.

In regard to this clone: Its specificity is unknown.

The CDR3 totals 15 residues. CDR1 is SQVTM and CDR2 is ANQGSEA in the germline V gene. V was trimmed by 6 bases and J by 2 bases, leaving 17 bases between them. After isolation, RNA underwent reverse transcription to generate cDNA as the sequencing template. Sequencing used immunoSEQ multiplex PCR; TCRdb keeps in-frame clones, though not all of them. The profile covers roughly 280,000 clones, with roughly 60% appearing a single time and 0.93% taken by the ten largest. Treatment reported: oral pan-JAK inhibitor, 5-10 mg twice daily. It was from PBMCs that CD4+ and CD8+ T cells were sorted. Whole-study results and caveats: Clonality exceeded that of normal scalp in lesional scalp, most notably in alopecia totalis/universalis.

The source is a human donor with alopecia areata. The specimen comprised CD4+ T cells sorted from blood, sampled around week 54, from a patient treated with tofacitinib. The chain carries TRBV29-1 and TRBJ1-3, with D unclear. CDR3 region: CSVAFRARTGNTIYF. As DNA, the CDR3 is TGCAGCGTCGCCTTTAGGGCGAGGACTGGAAACACCATATATTTT.